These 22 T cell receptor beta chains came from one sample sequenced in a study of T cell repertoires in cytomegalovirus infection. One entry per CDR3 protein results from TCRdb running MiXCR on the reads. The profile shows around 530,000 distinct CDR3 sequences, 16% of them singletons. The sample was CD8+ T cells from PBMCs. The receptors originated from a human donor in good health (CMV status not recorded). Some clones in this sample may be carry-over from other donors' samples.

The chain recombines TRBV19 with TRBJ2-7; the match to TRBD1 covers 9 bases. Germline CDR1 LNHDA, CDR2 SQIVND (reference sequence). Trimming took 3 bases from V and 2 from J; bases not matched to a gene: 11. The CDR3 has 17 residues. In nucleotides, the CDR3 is TGTGCCAGTAGTATGGGGACAGGGAAGGGGCCACCCTACGAGCAGTACTTC. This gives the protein CASSMGTGKGPPYEQYF.

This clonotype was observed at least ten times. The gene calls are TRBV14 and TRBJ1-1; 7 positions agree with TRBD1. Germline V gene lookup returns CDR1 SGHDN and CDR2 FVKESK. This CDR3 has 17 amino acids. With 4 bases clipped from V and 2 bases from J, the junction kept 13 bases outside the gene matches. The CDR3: CASSRQGAGTENTEAFF. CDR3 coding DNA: TGTGCCAGCAGCCGGCAAGGGGCCGGGACAGAAAACACTGAAGCTTTCTTT. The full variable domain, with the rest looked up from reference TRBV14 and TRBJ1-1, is EAGVTQFPSHSVIEKGQTVTLRCDPISGHDNLYWYRRVMGKEIKFLLHFVKESKQDESGMPNNRFLAERTGGTYSTLKVQPAELEDSGVYFCASSRQGAGTENTEAFFGQGTRLTVV.

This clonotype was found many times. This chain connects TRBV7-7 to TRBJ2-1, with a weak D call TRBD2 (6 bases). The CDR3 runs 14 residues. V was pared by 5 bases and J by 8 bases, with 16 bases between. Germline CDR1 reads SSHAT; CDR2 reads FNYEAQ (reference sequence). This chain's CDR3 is CASSPTSAAHEQFF. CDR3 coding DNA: TGTGCCAGCAGCCCGACTAGTGCTGCCCATGAGCAGTTCTTC.

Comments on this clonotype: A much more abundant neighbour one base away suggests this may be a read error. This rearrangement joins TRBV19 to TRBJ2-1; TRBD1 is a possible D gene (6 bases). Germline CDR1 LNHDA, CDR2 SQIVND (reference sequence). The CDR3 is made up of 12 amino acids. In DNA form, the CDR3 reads TGTGCCAGTAGTCCAGAGGTCGAGAGGGGGACCTTC. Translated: CASSPEVERGTF. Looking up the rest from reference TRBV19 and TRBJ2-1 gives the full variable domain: DGGITQSPKYLFRKEGQNVTLSCEQNLNHDAMYWYRQDPGQGLRLIYYSQIVNDFQKGDIAEGYSVSREKKESFPLTVTSAQKNPTAFYLCASSPEVERGTFGPGTRLTVL.

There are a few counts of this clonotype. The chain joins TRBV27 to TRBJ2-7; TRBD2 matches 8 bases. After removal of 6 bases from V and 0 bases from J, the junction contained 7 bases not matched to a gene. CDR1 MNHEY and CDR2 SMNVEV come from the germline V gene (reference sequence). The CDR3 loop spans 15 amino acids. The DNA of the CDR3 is TGTGCCAGCAGCCTTAGCGGGGACCTCTCCTACGAGCAGTACTTC. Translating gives CASSLSGDLSYEQYF.

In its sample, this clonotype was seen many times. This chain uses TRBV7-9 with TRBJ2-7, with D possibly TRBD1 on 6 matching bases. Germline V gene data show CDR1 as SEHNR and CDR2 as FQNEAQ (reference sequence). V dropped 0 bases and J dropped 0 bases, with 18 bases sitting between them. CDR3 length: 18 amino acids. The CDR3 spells CASSLALLGQGSSYEQYF. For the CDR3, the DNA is TGTGCCAGCAGCTTAGCCCTCTTGGGTCAGGGGAGCTCCTACGAGCAGTACTTC. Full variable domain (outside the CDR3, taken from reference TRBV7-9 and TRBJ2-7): DTGVSQNPRHKITKRGQNVTFRCDPISEHNRLYWYRQTLGQGPEFLTYFQNEAQLEKSRLLSDRFSAERPKGSFSTLEIQRTEQGDSAMYLCASSLALLGQGSSYEQYFGPGTRLTVT.

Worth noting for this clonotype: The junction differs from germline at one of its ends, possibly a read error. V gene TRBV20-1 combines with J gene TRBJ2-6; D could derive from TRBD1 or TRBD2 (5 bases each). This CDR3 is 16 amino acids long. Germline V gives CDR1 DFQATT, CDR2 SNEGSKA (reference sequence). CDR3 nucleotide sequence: TGCGGTGCTAGAGAGGGGCCCCGCTCTGGGGCCAACGTCCTGACTTTC. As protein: CGAREGPRSGANVLTF.

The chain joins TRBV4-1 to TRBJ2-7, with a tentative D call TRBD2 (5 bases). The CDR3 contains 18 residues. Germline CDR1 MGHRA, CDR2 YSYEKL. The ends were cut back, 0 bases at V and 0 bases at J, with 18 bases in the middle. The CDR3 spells CASSQEGTTRDYSYEQYF. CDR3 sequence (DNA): TGCGCCAGCAGCCAAGAAGGCACTACGAGGGATTACTCCTACGAGCAGTACTTC.

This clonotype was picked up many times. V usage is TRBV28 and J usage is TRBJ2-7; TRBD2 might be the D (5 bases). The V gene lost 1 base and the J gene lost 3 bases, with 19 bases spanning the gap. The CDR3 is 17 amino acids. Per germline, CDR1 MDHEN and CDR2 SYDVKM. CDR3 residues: CASSLFKSSGVYYEQYF. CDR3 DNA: TGTGCCAGCAGTTTATTCAAGTCATCCGGGGTATACTACGAGCAGTACTTC.

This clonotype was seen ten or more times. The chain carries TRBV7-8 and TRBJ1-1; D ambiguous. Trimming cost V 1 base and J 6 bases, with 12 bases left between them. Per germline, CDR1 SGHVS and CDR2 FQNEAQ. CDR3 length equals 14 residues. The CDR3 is CASSLVFFQSEAFF. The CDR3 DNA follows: TGTGCCAGCAGCTTAGTATTCTTTCAATCTGAAGCTTTCTTT.

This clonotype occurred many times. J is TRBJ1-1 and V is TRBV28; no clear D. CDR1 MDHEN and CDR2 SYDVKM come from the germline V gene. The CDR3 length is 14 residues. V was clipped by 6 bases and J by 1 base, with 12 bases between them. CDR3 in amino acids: CASRLRASNTEAFF. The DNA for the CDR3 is TGTGCCAGCAGACTCCGGGCCTCGAACACTGAAGCTTTCTTT.

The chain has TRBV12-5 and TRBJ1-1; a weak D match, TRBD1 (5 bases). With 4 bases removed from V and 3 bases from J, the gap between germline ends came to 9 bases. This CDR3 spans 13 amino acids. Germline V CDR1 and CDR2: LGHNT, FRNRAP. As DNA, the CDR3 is TGTGCTAGTGGTTCAGGGATTTACACTGAAGCTTTCTTT. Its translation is CASGSGIYTEAFF.

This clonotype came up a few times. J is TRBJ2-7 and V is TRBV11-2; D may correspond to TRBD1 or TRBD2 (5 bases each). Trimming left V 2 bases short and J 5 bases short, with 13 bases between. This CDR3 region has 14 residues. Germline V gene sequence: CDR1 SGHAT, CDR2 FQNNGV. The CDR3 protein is CASSLSVQGHEQYF. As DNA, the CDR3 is TGTGCCAGCAGCTTATCGGTCCAGGGACACGAGCAGTACTTC.

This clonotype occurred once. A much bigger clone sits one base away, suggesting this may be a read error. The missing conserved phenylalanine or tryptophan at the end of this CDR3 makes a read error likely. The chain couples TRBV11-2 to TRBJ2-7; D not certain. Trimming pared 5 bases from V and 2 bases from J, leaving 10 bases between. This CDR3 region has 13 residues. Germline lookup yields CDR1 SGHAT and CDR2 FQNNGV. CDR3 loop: CASSPAPAYEQYL. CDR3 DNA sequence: TGTGCCAGCAGCCCCGCGCCCGCCTACGAGCAGTACTTA.

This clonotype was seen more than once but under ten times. The CDR3 bases are TGCGCCAGCAGCCGGACCGGGACCCACTACGAGCAGTACTTC. Translating gives CASSRTGTHYEQYF. The chain combines TRBV4-1 with TRBJ2-7, with D perhaps being TRBD1 or TRBD2 (5 bases each). Germline CDR1 MGHRA, CDR2 YSYEKL. The germline V and J ends were trimmed by 4 bases and 3 bases, with 13 bases remaining between them. There are 14 residues in the CDR3.

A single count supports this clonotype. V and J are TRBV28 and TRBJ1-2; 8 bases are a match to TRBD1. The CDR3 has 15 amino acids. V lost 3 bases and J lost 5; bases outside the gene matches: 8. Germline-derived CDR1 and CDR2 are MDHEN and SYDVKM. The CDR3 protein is CASSLSSRGLYGYTF. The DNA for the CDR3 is TGTGCCAGCAGTTTGAGTTCCAGGGGGCTTTATGGCTACACCTTC.

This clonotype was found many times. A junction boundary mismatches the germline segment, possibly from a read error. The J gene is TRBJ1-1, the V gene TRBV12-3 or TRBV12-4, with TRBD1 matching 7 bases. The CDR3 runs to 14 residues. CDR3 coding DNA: TGTGCCAGCAGCTTAGGGGGCACGAACACTGAAGCTTTCTTT. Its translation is CASSLGGTNTEAFF.

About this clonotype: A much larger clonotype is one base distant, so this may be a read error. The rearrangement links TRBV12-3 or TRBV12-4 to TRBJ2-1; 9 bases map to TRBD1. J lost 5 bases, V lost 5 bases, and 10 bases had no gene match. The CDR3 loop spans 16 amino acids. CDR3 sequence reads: CASSLLGTGRNNEQFF. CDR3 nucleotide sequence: TGTGCCAGCAGTCTCTTAGGGACAGGGCGAAACAATGAGCAGTTCTTC.

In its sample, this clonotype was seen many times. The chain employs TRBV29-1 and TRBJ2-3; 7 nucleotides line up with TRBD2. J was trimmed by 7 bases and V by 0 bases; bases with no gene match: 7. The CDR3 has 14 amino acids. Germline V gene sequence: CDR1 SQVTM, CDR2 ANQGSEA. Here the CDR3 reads CSVEDLAGENTQYF. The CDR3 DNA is TGCAGCGTTGAAGATCTTGCGGGAGAAAATACGCAGTATTTT.

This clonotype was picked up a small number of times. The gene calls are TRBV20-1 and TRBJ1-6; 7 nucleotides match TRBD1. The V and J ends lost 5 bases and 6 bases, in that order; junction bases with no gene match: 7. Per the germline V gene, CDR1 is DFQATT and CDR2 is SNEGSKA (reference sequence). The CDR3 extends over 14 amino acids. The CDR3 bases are TGCAGTGCTCACCGGGACAGCCCTAATTCACCCCTCCACTTT. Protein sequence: CSAHRDSPNSPLHF.

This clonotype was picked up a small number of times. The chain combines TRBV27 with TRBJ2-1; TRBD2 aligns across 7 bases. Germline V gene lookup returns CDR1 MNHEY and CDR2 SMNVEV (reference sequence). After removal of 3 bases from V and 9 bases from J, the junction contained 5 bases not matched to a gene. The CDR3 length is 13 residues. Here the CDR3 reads CASSFAGRAEQFF. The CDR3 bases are TGTGCCAGCAGTTTTGCAGGGAGGGCTGAGCAGTTCTTC.

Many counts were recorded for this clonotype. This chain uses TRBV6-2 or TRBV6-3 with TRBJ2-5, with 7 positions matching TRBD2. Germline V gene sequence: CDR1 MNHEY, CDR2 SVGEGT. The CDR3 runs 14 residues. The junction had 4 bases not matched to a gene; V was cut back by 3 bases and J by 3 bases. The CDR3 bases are TGTGCCAGCAGTTATTTCGGGGGGAAAGAGACCCAGTACTTC. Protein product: CASSYFGGKETQYF.